Listed here are 26 T cell receptor beta chains from one sample, sequenced in a study of T cell changes during pregnancy in multiple sclerosis. Measured with immunoSEQ multiplex PCR; TCRdb has only the in-frame clones, and not every one. The sample has 39,000 or so clones, 80% to 95% seen once. The specimen was CD4+ T cells from peripheral blood mononuclear cells, collected after pregnancy. These receptors were collected from a female donor in good health, enrolled as a control in a pregnancy study.

The V and J genes are TRBV27 and TRBJ2-7; weak D call: TRBD1 (6 bases). The germline CDR1 and CDR2 sequences are MNHEY and SMNVEV (reference sequence). The CDR3 is 14 residues long. V was pared by 6 bases and J by 0 bases, with 12 bases between. CDR3 loop: CASRLDRPSYEQYF. Written as DNA, the CDR3 is TGTGCCAGCAGGTTAGACAGGCCCTCCTACGAGCAGTACTTC.

The genes are TRBV27 and TRBJ2-7; D perhaps matches TRBD1 (6 bases). The CDR3 loop spans 15 amino acids. Trimming took off 4 bases at V and 4 bases at J, with 17 bases between the two ends. Germline CDR1 is MNHEY and CDR2 is SMNVEV (reference sequence). The CDR3 is CASSSAWTAAYEQYF. Here the CDR3 DNA reads TGTGCCAGCAGTTCCGCCTGGACAGCCGCTTACGAGCAGTACTTC.

The chain uses TRBV7-2 and TRBJ2-7; 14 nucleotides match TRBD2. The V and J ends lost 3 bases and 4 bases, in that order; junction bases with no gene match: 2. The germline CDR1 and CDR2 sequences are SGHTA and FQGNSA. The CDR3 has 15 amino acids. CDR3 nucleotides: TGTGCCAGCAGCTTGGGACTAGCGGGGGTATACGAGCAGTACTTC. This translates into CASSLGLAGVYEQYF.

The gene calls are TRBV2 and TRBJ2-6; 9 nucleotides match TRBD1. V shed 1 base and J 0 bases; nucleotides not matched to a gene: 13. The CDR3 spans 21 residues. In germline, CDR1 is SNHLY, CDR2 FYNNEI. The CDR3 DNA is TGTGCCAGCAGTGAAGACGGGGTTGGTACAGGGGGCAGCTCTGGGGCCAACGTCCTGACTTTC. It translates to CASSEDGVGTGGSSGANVLTF.

The rearrangement uses TRBV6-5 and TRBJ1-4; D not resolved. The CDR3 runs 14 residues. V was trimmed by 4 bases and J by 4 bases, leaving 10 bases between them. CDR1 MNHEY and CDR2 SVGAGI come from the germline V gene. In DNA, the CDR3 is TGTGCCAGCAGTTTCGGGTCACGTAATGAAAAACTGTTTTTT. Residues: CASSFGSRNEKLFF.

This chain links TRBV7-6 with TRBJ2-2; 7 nucleotides line up with TRBD1. This CDR3 has 16 amino acids. J gave up 4 bases and V 5 bases, and 10 bases lay outside the gene matches. CDR1 is SGHVS, CDR2 FNYEAQ, per germline. The CDR3 loop is CASSREDRFLTGELFF. DNA of the CDR3: TGTGCCAGCAGCCGAGAGGACAGGTTTCTCACCGGGGAGCTGTTTTTT. The full variable domain, completed using reference TRBV7-6 and TRBJ2-2, is GAGVSQSPRYKVTKRGQDVALRCDPISGHVSLYWYRQALGQGPEFLTYFNYEAQQDKSGLPNDRFSAERPEGSISTLTIQRTEQRDSAMYRCASSREDRFLTGELFFGEGSRLTVL.

The chain recombines TRBV4-3 with TRBJ2-3; 7 bases match TRBD1. Germline values: CDR1 LGHNA, CDR2 YSLEER. The J segment lost 0 bases and the V segment lost 4 bases, leaving 7 bases of the junction unmatched. This CDR3 is 16 amino acids long. The CDR3 loop reads CASSREGTVSTDTQYF. The CDR3 DNA reads as TGCGCCAGCAGCCGCGAAGGGACAGTTAGCACAGATACGCAGTATTTT.

The J gene is TRBJ1-2, the V gene TRBV25-1; TRBD1 aligns across 8 bases. The CDR3 runs 15 residues. V lost 1 base and J lost 8; bases outside the gene matches: 9. Germline V lookup: CDR1 MGHDK, CDR2 SYGVNS. In DNA, the CDR3 is TGTGCCAGCAGTGAATGGCAGACAGGGGCCCCCGGCTACACCTTC. Translation gives CASSEWQTGAPGYTF.

The CDR3, as DNA: TGTGCCAGCAGAGAGCGGGGCAACTACAATGAGCAGTTCTTC. It codes for CASRERGNYNEQFF. V gene TRBV2 combines with J gene TRBJ2-1; TRBD2 agrees at 7 bases. The CDR3 is made up of 14 amino acids. Trimming at V came to 6 bases and at J to 3 bases, leaving 5 bases not matched to a gene. CDR1 and CDR2 from the germline V gene are SNHLY and FYNNEI. Variable domain in full (rest from reference TRBV2 and TRBJ2-1): EPEVTQTPSHQVTQMGQEVILRCVPISNHLYFYWYRQILGQKVEFLVSFYNNEISEKSEIFDDQFSVERPDGSNFTLKIRSTKLEDSAMYFCASRERGNYNEQFFGPGTRLTVL.

The V and J genes are TRBV4-3 and TRBJ2-7, with 9 nucleotides matching TRBD2. V dropped 1 base and J dropped 1; count of bases not matched to a gene: 8. This CDR3 is built from 17 residues. CDR1 is LGHNA, CDR2 YSLEER, per germline. In DNA, the CDR3 is TGCGCCAGCAGCCAAGCCCTGACTAGCGGACAATCCTACGAGCAGTACTTC. Amino acid sequence: CASSQALTSGQSYEQYF.

The rearrangement joins TRBV13 to TRBJ1-3; D remains ambiguous. Germline CDR1 and CDR2: PRHDT and FYEKMQ (reference sequence). Trimming cost V 4 bases and J 1 base, with 17 bases left between them. The CDR3 spans 17 residues. The CDR3 region has the DNA TGTGCCAGCAGCTCCGCAAGCGCCGGGGTTTCTGGAAACACCATATATTTT. It is translated as CASSSASAGVSGNTIYF.

The chain links TRBV6-5 to TRBJ2-1; TRBD2 matches 14 bases. Looked up from germline, CDR1 is MNHEY and CDR2 is SVGAGI. This CDR3 is 12 amino acids long. With V trimmed by 9 bases and J by 10 bases, 2 bases remained unmatched. CDR3 residues: CASGTSGGEQFF. CDR3 coding DNA: TGTGCCAGTGGGACTAGCGGGGGAGAGCAGTTCTTC.

The DNA for the CDR3 is TGTGCCAGCCGCAGCGGCGGGGGGGGGAATCAGCCCCAGCATTTT. Residues: CASRSGGGGNQPQHF. This rearrangement joins TRBV18 to TRBJ1-5, with a weak D call TRBD1 (5 bases). Germline V gene data show CDR1 as KGHSH and CDR2 as LQKENI. V was clipped by 8 bases and J by 4 bases, with 18 bases between them. The CDR3 covers 15 residues.

CDR3 sequence (DNA): TGTGCCAGCAGCCTCCTAGCGGGAGGGCCAAGGGAGACCCAGTACTTC. Protein product: CASSLLAGGPRETQYF. This chain links TRBV5-5 with TRBJ2-5; 12 bases line up with TRBD2. Losses at the gene ends were 4 bases for V and 5 bases for J; bases not matched to a gene: 9. CDR3 length: 16 amino acids. Germline assignment: CDR1 SGHKS and CDR2 YYEKEE (reference sequence). The whole variable domain, filled in from reference TRBV5-5 and TRBJ2-5, reads DAGVTQSPTHLIKTRGQQVTLRCSPISGHKSVSWYQQVLGQGPQFIFQYYEKEERGRGNFPDRFSARQFPNYSSELNVNALLLGDSALYLCASSLLAGGPRETQYFGPGTRLLVL.

CDR3 residues: CASSSPVAAGELFF. CDR3 bases: TGTGCCAGCAGTTCCCCTGTAGCTGCCGGGGAGCTGTTTTTT. The chain combines TRBV6-5 with TRBJ2-2; D gene unclear. Trimming removed 4 bases at V and 6 bases at J, with 12 bases between. The CDR3 has 14 amino acids. Germline CDR1 MNHEY, CDR2 SVGAGI.

The chain joins TRBV9 to TRBJ2-4; 7 bases agree with TRBD2. This CDR3 comprises 14 residues. The germline CDR1 and CDR2 sequences are SGDLS and YYNGEE. V shed 3 bases and J 1 base; nucleotides not matched to a gene: 1. The CDR3 DNA is TGTGCCAGCAGCGGGCGGGGGGCCAAAAACATTCAGTACTTC. Protein: CASSGRGAKNIQYF. Looking up the rest from reference TRBV9 and TRBJ2-4 gives the full variable domain: DSGVTQTPKHLITATGQRVTLRCSPRSGDLSVYWYQQSLDQGLQFLIQYYNGEERAKGNILERFSAQQFPDLHSELNLSSLELGDSALYFCASSGRGAKNIQYFGAGTRLSVL.

The chain combines TRBV5-1 with TRBJ2-1; TRBD2 might be the D (5 bases). The germline V and J ends were trimmed by 6 bases and 5 bases, with 18 bases remaining between them. CDR3 size: 15 residues. CDR1 is SGHRS and CDR2 is YFSETQ in the germline V gene. CDR3 amino acids: CASTSNGDSHNEQFF. For the CDR3, the DNA is TGCGCCAGCACCTCAAACGGGGATTCGCACAATGAGCAGTTCTTC.

The chain employs TRBV11-2 and TRBJ1-2; the match to TRBD1 covers 9 bases. The ends lost 4 bases at V and 8 bases at J; junction bases unmatched: 11. CDR3 length: 15 amino acids. Germline V gives CDR1 SGHAT, CDR2 FQNNGV. For the CDR3, the DNA is TGTGCCAGCAGCTCCAGGACAGGGGCCGATGGGGGCTACACCTTC. It specifies CASSSRTGADGGYTF.

This clone was seen a single time. The chain recombines TRBV18 with TRBJ1-1; D remains ambiguous. The germline V and J ends were trimmed by 6 bases and 0 bases, with 8 bases remaining between them. The CDR3 contains 13 residues. CDR1 and CDR2 from the germline V gene are KGHSH and LQKENI. Here the CDR3 DNA reads TGTGCCAGCTCCCCCTATGTGAACACTGAAGCTTTCTTT. This sequence encodes CASSPYVNTEAFF.

The chain couples TRBV30 to TRBJ1-2, with 10 positions matching TRBD1. This CDR3 contains 13 residues. J gave up 7 bases and V 4 bases, and 6 bases lay outside the gene matches. CDR1 and CDR2 (germline): GTSNPN, SVGIG (reference sequence). The CDR3 DNA reads as TGTGCCTGGACCCGACAGGGGGCCGGTGGCTACACCTTC. This gives the protein CAWTRQGAGGYTF.

The J gene is TRBJ2-5, the V gene TRBV14; 9 bases line up with TRBD1. Germline V gives CDR1 SGHDN, CDR2 FVKESK. Trimming cost V 1 base and J 4 bases; bases outside gene matches: 4. CDR3 length equals 15 residues. Written as DNA, the CDR3 is TGTGCCAGCAGCCAAGGACAGGGGGTGAGAGAGACCCAGTACTTC. Amino acid sequence: CASSQGQGVRETQYF.

The chain links TRBV27 to TRBJ2-7; tentatively, D is TRBD1 (6 bases). Germline assignment: CDR1 MNHEY and CDR2 SMNVEV (reference sequence). V lost 2 bases, J lost 2 bases, and 16 bases lay in between. The CDR3 runs to 16 residues. Written as DNA, the CDR3 is TGTGCCAGCAGTTTAGGACCAGGACAGAGAACCTACGAGCAGTACTTC. Translated: CASSLGPGQRTYEQYF.

The V gene is TRBV2, the J gene TRBJ2-3; 11 nucleotides line up with TRBD2. Germline V gene data show CDR1 as SNHLY and CDR2 as FYNNEI. Losses at the gene ends were 7 bases for V and 3 bases for J; bases not matched to a gene: 6. This CDR3 has 15 amino acids. The CDR3 is CASIRGTSGTDTQYF. The CDR3 DNA reads as TGTGCCAGCATCCGCGGGACTAGCGGAACAGATACGCAGTATTTT.

The V and J genes are TRBV6-5 and TRBJ2-7, with 7 nucleotides matching TRBD1. Germline V gives CDR1 MNHEY, CDR2 SVGAGI. The CDR3 extends over 14 amino acids. Trimming took 7 bases from V and 1 from J; bases not matched to a gene: 7. The CDR3 nucleotides are TGTGCCAGCAAAGGGGGCGCAAGTTCCTACGAGCAGTACTTC. It yields the protein CASKGGASSYEQYF.

The V and J genes are TRBV10-3 and TRBJ2-7; D remains ambiguous. V lost 1 base, J lost 5 bases, and 3 bases lay in between. Germline V gene data show CDR1 as ENHRY and CDR2 as SYGVKD. The CDR3 contains 11 residues. CDR3 coding DNA: TGTGCCATCAGTGAGTTTAACGAGCAGTACTTC. This codes for CAISEFNEQYF.

The CDR3 DNA reads TGTGCCAGCAGCCCAGTTCCCGCCGGACAGGGAGAGGGAAAACTGTTTTTT. Its translation is CASSPVPAGQGEGKLFF. The chain has TRBV5-4 and TRBJ1-4; TRBD1 matches at 8 bases. V was clipped by 4 bases and J by 10 bases; unmatched bases: 18. The germline gives CDR1 SGHNT, CDR2 YYREEE (reference sequence). CDR3 size: 17 residues.